This T cell receptor (beta chain) was captured in a study of Graves' ophthalmopathy and Graves' hyperthyroidism. Overall study: A follow-up of 18 months without ophthalmopathy meant that hyperthyroidism was stable.

Study-wide results and caveats: Most expanded clonotypes in thyroid above 0.001 frequency also showed up in blood.

The study amplified TCR beta CDR3 regions using RNA transcripts. Second-round multiplex PCR followed a first-round RT-PCR using HTBI primers. Via MiXCR, TCRdb re-called the multiplex PCR reads, giving one row per CDR3 protein. The data hold about 1.2 million distinct CDR3 sequences, with around a third observed a single time. Germline CDR1 KGHSH, CDR2 LQKENI. CDR3 length equals 16 residues. Trimming pared 2 bases from V and 5 bases from J, leaving 19 bases between. A note on this clonotype: Its antigen is not identified.

The rearrangement links TRBV18 to TRBJ2-7; a weak D match, TRBD2 (5 bases). This clonotype was sampled from an adult man with Graves' hyperthyroidism. Sequences were obtained from peripheral blood or thyroid tissue (not recorded which). CDR3 amino acids: CASSPFARRGSHEQYF. The CDR3 DNA follows: TGTGCCAGCTCACCATTCGCGAGACGGGGATCCCACGAGCAGTACTTC. Variable domain in full (rest from reference TRBV18 and TRBJ2-7): NAGVMQNPRHLVRRRGQEARLRCSPMKGHSHVYWYRQLPEEGLKFMVYLQKENIIDESGMPKERFSAEFPKEGPSILRIQQVVRGDSAAYFCASSPFARRGSHEQYFGPGTRLTVT.